The clone carrying this TCR beta chain was seen a few times. After constant-region reverse-primer amplification, full-length variable regions underwent semi-nested PCR with Nested Universal Primer A. TCRdb re-derived calls from the 5' RACE reads in MiXCR, one entry per CDR3 protein. The data show about 60,000 distinct CDR3 sequences, 25% to 30% seen once. CDR1 is LNHNV and CDR2 is YYDKDF in the germline V gene (reference sequence). The trim removed 2 bases at V and 7 bases at J, leaving 17 bases unmatched. This CDR3 has 18 residues. The gene calls are TRBV15 and TRBJ1-1, with TRBD1 matching over 9 bases. Input material: tumor-infiltrating naive CD4+ T cells sorted from the breast tumor. Subset noted: naive CD4+ T cells, CD4+CD45RA+CD25-. The receptor was isolated from a female donor with breast cancer. Written as DNA, the CDR3 is TGTGCCACCAGCAGAACGGCCGGGACAGGGCGTAATAGGATTGAAGCTTTCTTT. Translating gives CATSRTAGTGRNRIEAFF.